A single sample gave rise to the 18 T cell receptor beta chains below, sequenced in a study of OX40 agonist ivuxolimab in advanced cancers. Some clones are missing from TCRdb's copy, which holds only in-frame ones; the method was immunoSEQ multiplex PCR. The table includes roughly 60,000 clones, less than 95% detected once. The sequenced sample was CD4+ or CD8+ T cells sorted from blood, obtained in a trial of the OX40 agonist ivuxolimab. These receptors were obtained from an adult with an advanced solid tumor such as melanoma, head and neck, liver or kidney cancer.

This clone was detected once. The chain recombines TRBV4-2 with TRBJ1-1, with TRBD1 matching 9 bases. The CDR3 consists of 17 residues. Unmatched junction bases numbered 10, after V lost 0 bases and J lost 5 bases. From germline, CDR1 is LGHNA and CDR2 YNFKEQ. The CDR3 here is CASSQDGPGTGRTEAFF. In DNA, the CDR3 is TGTGCCAGCAGCCAAGATGGCCCCGGGACAGGGAGGACTGAAGCTTTCTTT.

The chain couples TRBV11-2 to TRBJ1-1; tentatively, D is TRBD1 (5 bases). The CDR3 has 15 amino acids. CDR1 SGHAT and CDR2 FQNNGV come from the germline V gene. V was shortened by 3 bases and J by 3 bases, with 14 bases between the two germline ends. CDR3 bases: TGTGCCAGCAGCTTTCAGGGAGGACCGCACACTGAAGCTTTCTTT. Its translation: CASSFQGGPHTEAFF.

This rearrangement joins TRBV5-4 to TRBJ2-5; 8 positions match TRBD1. The junction had 10 bases not matched to a gene; V was cut back by 4 bases and J by 5 bases. Germline CDR1 reads SGHNT; CDR2 reads YYREEE (reference sequence). There are 15 residues in the CDR3. The CDR3 loop is CASSHRGQGGETQYF. DNA of the CDR3: TGTGCCAGCAGCCACCGCGGACAGGGCGGGGAGACCCAGTACTTC.

The CDR3 sequence is CASSSLQGGEQYF. CDR3 DNA: TGTGCCAGCTCATCCCTCCAGGGGGGCGAGCAGTACTTC. The chain uses TRBV18 and TRBJ2-7; weak D call: TRBD1 (7 bases). The germline V gene encodes CDR1 KGHSH and CDR2 LQKENI. V was shortened by 5 bases and J by 6 bases, with 14 bases between the two germline ends. The CDR3 is 13 residues long.

The chain has TRBV14 and TRBJ2-5; unclear D gene. Trimming took off 0 bases at V and 5 bases at J, with 13 bases between the two ends. The CDR3 totals 15 residues. Per the germline V gene, CDR1 is SGHDN and CDR2 is FVKESK. CDR3 in amino acids: CASSQDVQRRETQYF. The CDR3, as DNA: TGTGCCAGCAGCCAAGATGTCCAACGACGGGAGACCCAGTACTTC.

This chain joins TRBV10-3 and TRBJ2-7, with 9 bases that match TRBD2. The CDR3 contains 15 residues. Germline CDR1 and CDR2: ENHRY and SYGVKD. Germline trimming cut 8 bases from V and 4 bases from J; bases unmatched to any gene: 12. The CDR3 spells CAIGRQTSGGYEQYF. Here the CDR3 DNA reads TGTGCCATCGGAAGACAGACTAGCGGTGGATACGAGCAGTACTTC.

This rearrangement joins TRBV6-5 to TRBJ1-1; 8 bases map to TRBD1. After removal of 6 bases from V and 0 bases from J, the junction contained 6 bases not matched to a gene. Per the germline V gene, CDR1 is MNHEY and CDR2 is SVGAGI. The CDR3 runs to 15 residues. CDR3 region: CASRTGGTMNTEAFF. The CDR3 DNA sequence: TGTGCCAGCAGAACAGGGGGGACGATGAACACTGAAGCTTTCTTT.

Judged by abundance, this clone is medium-sized. The chain employs TRBV5-6 and TRBJ2-3; 9 bases are a match to TRBD2. This CDR3 has 15 amino acids. With 2 bases clipped from V and 1 base from J, the junction kept 2 bases outside the gene matches. CDR1 and CDR2 from the germline V gene are SGHDT and YYEEEE. The CDR3 nucleotides are TGTGCCAGCAGCTTTGCTAGCGGGGGCACAGATACGCAGTATTTT. It encodes CASSFASGGTDTQYF.

The chain recombines TRBV29-1 with TRBJ2-3; 7 bases align to TRBD2. There are 15 residues in the CDR3. CDR1 and CDR2 from the germline V gene are SQVTM and ANQGSEA. The trim removed 3 bases at V and 1 base at J, leaving 7 bases unmatched. The CDR3 reads CSVEGAGRGTDTQYF. The CDR3 nucleotides read TGCAGCGTTGAGGGAGCGGGGAGGGGCACAGATACGCAGTATTTT.

The chain has TRBV6-6 and TRBJ1-2; 8 nucleotides agree with TRBD1. Germline V lookup: CDR1 MNHNY, CDR2 SVGAGI (reference sequence). V was clipped by 4 bases and J by 6 bases; unmatched bases: 7. The CDR3 loop spans 14 amino acids. CDR3 DNA sequence: TGTGCCAGCAGTTGGACAGGGCAGGGCGATGGCTACACCTTC. Residues: CASSWTGQGDGYTF.

CDR3 in amino acids: CASSPAAIHTEAFF. The CDR3, as DNA: TGTGCCAGCAGCCCGGCCGCGATACACACTGAAGCTTTCTTT. J is TRBJ1-1 and V is TRBV5-6; D gene uncertain. Trimming took off 4 bases at V and 3 bases at J, with 13 bases between the two ends. The CDR3 loop spans 14 amino acids. The germline CDR1 and CDR2 sequences are SGHDT and YYEEEE.

The chain has TRBV7-9 and TRBJ2-2; 9 bases match TRBD2. After removal of 4 bases from V and 3 bases from J, the junction contained 15 bases not matched to a gene. The CDR3 loop spans 19 amino acids. CDR1 and CDR2 from the germline V gene are SEHNR and FQNEAQ (reference sequence). The CDR3 region is CASSSGRRGRAGDTGELFF. As DNA, the CDR3 is TGTGCCAGCAGCTCCGGTCGGCGCGGGAGGGCCGGGGACACCGGGGAGCTGTTTTTT.

This clone was seen only a few times. V and J are TRBV4-1 and TRBJ2-3; 12 nucleotides align to TRBD2. V was pared by 1 base and J by 2 bases, with 1 base of the junction left unmatched. Germline values: CDR1 MGHRA, CDR2 YSYEKL. The CDR3 sequence is 16 residues long. The CDR3 nucleotides are TGCGCCAGCAGCCAAGGACTAGCGGGAGCCACAGATACGCAGTATTTT. Protein: CASSQGLAGATDTQYF.

The sample holds a few counts of this clone. This sequence joins TRBV5-1 and TRBJ2-2, with a tentative D call TRBD1 (5 bases). The CDR3 has 16 amino acids. Trimming stripped 4 bases from V and 3 bases from J, with 16 bases between. Germline CDR1 is SGHRS and CDR2 is YFSETQ. Here the CDR3 reads CASSPKLAGYTGELFF. Written as DNA, the CDR3 is TGCGCCAGCAGCCCCAAGTTGGCAGGGTACACCGGGGAGCTGTTTTTT.

The V gene is TRBV6-5, the J gene TRBJ2-3; D not certain. V was shortened by 2 bases and J by 5 bases, with 14 bases between the two germline ends. Germline V gene sequence: CDR1 MNHEY, CDR2 SVGAGI. The CDR3 is made up of 15 amino acids. The CDR3 loop is CASSYGWGDKDTQYF. The CDR3 DNA follows: TGTGCCAGCAGTTACGGGTGGGGTGATAAAGATACGCAGTATTTT.

This chain joins TRBV9 and TRBJ2-7; 7 bases line up with TRBD2. In germline, CDR1 is SGDLS, CDR2 YYNGEE. V lost 7 bases, J lost 1 base, and 14 bases stayed unmatched. The CDR3 length is 16 residues. CDR3 protein: CASLVRSGLPSYEQYF. For the CDR3, the DNA is TGTGCCAGCCTCGTAAGGTCGGGACTACCATCCTACGAGCAGTACTTC.

The chain combines TRBV29-1 with TRBJ2-1; 9 bases align to TRBD1. V gave up 4 bases and J gave up 6 bases; unmatched junction bases: 1. CDR3 length equals 12 residues. Germline values: CDR1 SQVTM, CDR2 ANQGSEA. The CDR3 spells CSVGQGVNEQFF. The CDR3 DNA reads as TGCAGCGTTGGACAGGGGGTCAATGAGCAGTTCTTC.

The V gene is TRBV10-3, the J gene TRBJ2-1, with 13 bases identical to TRBD2. Germline CDR1 is ENHRY and CDR2 is SYGVKD. This CDR3 contains 15 residues. Germline trimming cut 2 bases from V and 8 bases from J; bases unmatched to any gene: 3. CDR3 bases: TGTGCCATCAGTGAGGGACTAGCGGGAGACTATGAGCAGTTCTTC. It codes for CAISEGLAGDYEQFF.